The clone carrying this T cell receptor (beta chain) turned up a few times. Its antigen is still unknown. Cultured CD4+ T-cell DNA underwent Oncomine TCR Beta short-read sequencing. TCRdb re-called the PCR reads with MiXCR, one entry per CDR3 protein. The sample holds around 9,600 distinct CDR3 sequences, about 41% seen once. The data belong to a study of vaccination and CD4 T cells after COVID-19. Study at large: For each participant, vaccination comprised two doses of either the BNT162b2 or the mRNA-1273 vaccine.

Indicated treatment: approximately nine-day PBMC culture with coronavirus spike peptide pools or control peptides (ViraFEST assay). The sample comprised CD4+ T cells from blood, cultured in vitro. This receptor was taken from a human donor who had recovered from COVID-19.

The CDR3 protein is CASSLRGMNTEAFF. Written as DNA, the CDR3 is TGTGCCAGCAGTTTGCGGGGCATGAACACTGAAGCTTTCTTT. The rearrangement joins TRBV28 to TRBJ1-1; TRBD1 might be the D (5 bases). Trimming left V 3 bases short and J 0 bases short, with 8 bases between. Germline CDR1 reads MDHEN; CDR2 reads SYDVKM. The CDR3 is made up of 14 amino acids.